The rows below give T cell receptor beta chains drawn from one sample of a study of blood T cells in healthy people across ages. From the 5' RACE reads, TCRdb called clonotypes with MiXCR, one entry per CDR3 protein. Of about 1,800,000 distinct CDR3 sequences listed, 25% to 30% were seen once; the top ten hold about 7.7%. The material sequenced was blood. These receptor sequences come from a woman younger than 45 in good health. CDR3s include the opening cysteine and the closing phenylalanine or tryptophan. The D gene is left open where the match is weak. The listing skips clone size in some rows; elsewhere it reads once, few, many or a size class.

>TRBJ2-5|TRBV12-3/TRBV12-4|NA|NA
CASTTRGGIVGGQTQYF
TGTGCCAGCACAACCCGAGGGGGTATCGTGGGGGGACAGACCCAGTACTTC
>TRBJ2-3|TRBV7-9|NA|NA
CASSKAGHGDNTQYF
TGTGCCAGCAGCAAAGCGGGACATGGCGATAATACGCAGTATTTT
>TRBJ2-7|TRBV29-1|many|TRBD1
CSVERGQGDYEQYF
TGCAGCGTTGAACGGGGACAGGGTGACTACGAGCAGTACTTC
>TRBJ1-3|TRBV10-2|NA|NA
CASSGGRRTSGNTIYF
TGCGCCAGCAGTGGCGGGAGAAGAACCTCTGGAAACACCATATATTTT
>TRBJ2-5|TRBV30|NA|TRBD1
CAWTSGGLIQETQYF
TGTGCCTGGACTTCAGGGGGCTTAATACAAGAGACCCAGTACTTC
>TRBJ1-5|TRBV7-9|NA|NA
CARRTPGLDSNQPQHF
TGTGCCAGACGGACACCTGGTCTTGATAGCAATCAGCCCCAGCATTTT
>TRBJ1-2|TRBV20-1|NA|TRBD1
CSAEGGTGGALYGYTF
TGCAGTGCTGAGGGGGGGACAGGGGGAGCACTCTATGGCTACACCTTC
>TRBJ2-7|TRBV14|NA|NA
CASSQIRGAEQYF
TGTGCCAGCAGCCAAATCCGGGGTGCCGAGCAGTACTTC
>TRBJ2-1|TRBV23-1|few|NA
CASRAKPNEQFF
TGCGCCAGCAGGGCCAAGCCTAATGAGCAGTTCTTC
>TRBJ2-3|TRBV29-1|NA|NA
CSVGGRTVDTQYF
TGCAGCGTTGGGGGGCGGACGGTAGATACGCAGTATTTT
>TRBJ2-1|TRBV6-1|NA|NA
CTIFHSSSYNEQFF
TGTACCATCTTCCACAGTAGCTCCTACAATGAGCAGTTCTTC
>TRBJ2-7|TRBV25-1|NA|NA
CVSSESGQRRAYEQYF
TGTGTCAGCAGTGAATCAGGCCAGCGGAGAGCCTACGAGCAGTACTTC
>TRBJ1-1|TRBV11-2|NA|NA
CASSLVSRARSEAFF
TGTGCCAGCAGCTTAGTGTCCAGGGCGAGATCTGAAGCTTTCTTT
>TRBJ1-5|TRBV3-1|NA|NA
CASSQTNQPQHF
TGTGCCAGCAGCCAGACCAATCAGCCCCAGCATTTT
>TRBJ2-5|TRBV9|few|TRBD2
CASSDPASGGTQYF
TGTGCCAGCAGCGACCCCGCGTCGGGGGGGACCCAGTACTTC
>TRBJ2-1|TRBV7-9|few|TRBD2
CASSLKGTSGGEQFF
TGTGCCAGCAGCTTAAAAGGGACTAGCGGGGGGGAGCAGTTCTTC
>TRBJ2-3|TRBV7-9|many|NA
CASSPGLTDTQYF
TGTGCCAGCAGCCCGGGACTTACAGATACGCAGTATTTT
>TRBJ1-4|TRBV2|NA|NA
CAAEGLIPTNEKLFF
TGTGCCGCCGAGGGACTGATCCCAACTAATGAAAAACTGTTTTTT
>TRBJ2-5|TRBV5-1|NA|TRBD1
CASSLGQGIFTVRETQYF
TGCGCCAGCAGCCTCGGACAGGGCATTTTTACGGTGAGGGAGACCCAGTACTTC
>TRBJ2-7|TRBV5-1|many|TRBD1
CASSVGTGLTYEQYF
TGCGCCAGCAGCGTAGGGACAGGACTTACCTACGAGCAGTACTTC
>TRBJ2-3|TRBV20-1|NA|TRBD1
CSAAGTGGSDTQYF
TGCAGTGCTGCCGGGACAGGGGGTTCAGATACGCAGTATTTT
>TRBJ2-7|TRBV29-1|NA|NA
CSVEGAGGLEQYF
TGCAGCGTTGAGGGAGCAGGAGGTCTCGAGCAGTACTTC
>TRBJ2-7|TRBV27|many|TRBD1
CASSTRQGVYEQYF
TGTGCCAGCAGCACCCGACAGGGGGTTTACGAGCAGTACTTC
>TRBJ2-7|TRBV20-1|NA|TRBD2
CSALLAGGSYNEQYF
TGCAGTGCTCTACTAGCGGGAGGCTCCTACAATGAGCAGTACTTC
>TRBJ2-1|TRBV12-3/TRBV12-4|NA|TRBD2
CASSLGAGEEDTQFF
TGTGCCAGCAGTTTAGGAGCGGGGGAGGAAGATACCCAGTTCTTC
>TRBJ2-7|TRBV6-5|many|TRBD1
CASTFGQGSYEQYF
TGTGCCAGCACCTTCGGACAGGGCTCCTACGAGCAGTACTTC
>TRBJ2-7|TRBV7-2|once|TRBD2
CASNSLLAAGRSSYEQYF
TGTGCCAGCAACTCTCTGCTGGCAGCGGGACGGAGCTCCTACGAGCAGTACTTC
>TRBJ2-2|TRBV6-1|NA|NA
CASKGLKQRLLTGELFF
TGTGCCAGCAAGGGGTTGAAGCAGCGGTTGCTCACCGGGGAGCTGTTTTTT
>TRBJ2-5|TRBV28|few|TRBD1
CASRPAGGLKTQYF
TGTGCCAGCCGACCCGCAGGGGGCCTGAAGACCCAGTACTTC
>TRBJ2-1|TRBV2|NA|NA
CASSDLATYYNEQFF
TGTGCCAGCAGCGACCTAGCGACCTACTACAATGAGCAGTTCTTC
>TRBJ1-6|TRBV30|NA|TRBD1
CAWKTGPASPLHF
TGTGCCTGGAAGACAGGGCCAGCTTCACCCCTCCACTTT
>TRBJ1-6|TRBV7-9|NA|NA
CASSSKGSGNSPLHF
TGTGCCAGCAGCTCCAAAGGATCAGGGAATTCACCCCTCCACTTT
>TRBJ2-1|TRBV27|NA|TRBD2
CSSSPAWRGADNEQFF
TGTTCCAGCAGCCCCGCCTGGCGGGGGGCGGACAATGAGCAGTTCTTC
>TRBJ2-7|TRBV27|many|NA
CASSDFRDEQYF
TGTGCCAGCAGCGACTTTCGGGACGAGCAGTACTTC
>TRBJ2-5|TRBV27|NA|TRBD1
CASSKADRVFKTQYF
TGTGCCAGCAGCAAAGCCGACAGGGTCTTTAAGACCCAGTACTTC
>TRBJ2-3|TRBV5-1|NA|TRBD2
CASSLGLAGGGTDTQYF
TGCGCCAGCAGCTTGGGTCTGGCGGGGGGAGGCACAGATACGCAGTATTTT
>TRBJ1-2|TRBV25-1|NA|NA
CSSSVQQGYGYTF
TGTTCCAGCAGTGTACAACAGGGATATGGCTACACCTTC
>TRBJ2-7|TRBV5-1|NA|TRBD1
CASSPGTGGFPEQYF
TGCGCCAGCAGCCCGGGGACAGGGGGCTTTCCCGAGCAGTACTTC
>TRBJ2-1|TRBV5-4|few|TRBD2
CASSSASGSDEQFF
TGTGCCAGCAGCTCCGCTAGCGGGTCGGATGAGCAGTTCTTC
>TRBJ2-7|TRBV29-1|many|NA
CSVEGIWLAFYEQYF
TGCAGCGTTGAAGGAATATGGTTAGCGTTCTACGAGCAGTACTTC
>TRBJ2-7|TRBV9|many|NA
CASSVGVGFDYEQYF
TGTGCCAGCAGCGTAGGGGTGGGCTTCGACTACGAGCAGTACTTC
>TRBJ2-1|TRBV7-2|NA|NA
CASSFRGGGQFF
TGTGCCAGCAGCTTCCGAGGTGGCGGGCAGTTCTTC
>TRBJ2-2|TRBV18|NA|NA
CASSRQPSNTGELFF
TGTGCCAGCTCAAGGCAGCCATCGAACACCGGGGAGCTGTTTTTT
>TRBJ2-7|TRBV30|NA|NA
CAWSVPTIEQYF
TGTGCCTGGAGTGTCCCAACTATCGAGCAGTACTTC
>TRBJ2-1|TRBV14|NA|NA
CASSRGGSAINEQFF
TGTGCCAGCAGTAGAGGGGGGTCGGCCATCAATGAGCAGTTCTTC
>TRBJ1-1|TRBV6-5|many|NA
CASSYSLTEAFF
TGTGCCAGCAGTTACTCGCTAACTGAAGCTTTCTTT
>TRBJ2-3|TRBV5-1|NA|NA
CASSLDSASVDTQYF
TGCGCCAGCAGCTTGGATTCGGCCTCAGTAGATACGCAGTATTTT
>TRBJ1-5|TRBV30|NA|NA
CAWSPGGGAQPQHF
TGTGCCTGGAGTCCAGGCGGCGGGGCGCAGCCCCAGCATTTT
>TRBJ2-3|TRBV7-3|NA|NA
CASSPRGARNTQYF
TGTGCCAGCAGCCCCCGGGGGGCAAGAAATACGCAGTATTTT
>TRBJ2-2|TRBV28|NA|NA
CASMKYLGELFF
TGTGCCAGCATGAAGTACCTAGGGGAGCTGTTTTTT
>TRBJ1-1|TRBV9|NA|NA
CASSVGTGGNTEAFF
TGTGCCAGCAGCGTAGGCACGGGGGGGAACACTGAAGCTTTCTTT
>TRBJ2-5|TRBV28|NA|TRBD2
CATGTRFETQYF
TGTGCCACGGGGACTAGATTCGAGACCCAGTACTTC
>TRBJ1-4|TRBV7-9|few|TRBD1
CASSPPGQGSEKLFF
TGTGCCAGCAGTCCTCCGGGACAGGGATCTGAAAAACTGTTTTTT
>TRBJ2-3|TRBV5-1|NA|TRBD1
CASSRDRAASTDTQYF
TGCGCCAGCAGTAGGGACAGAGCCGCTAGCACAGATACGCAGTATTTT
>TRBJ2-5|TRBV11-1|NA|NA
CASSLTGGGFRETQYF
TGTGCCAGCAGCCTGACTGGCGGCGGATTTCGAGAGACCCAGTACTTC
>TRBJ1-2|TRBV3-1|NA|NA
CASTPVAGTNYGYTF
TGTGCCAGCACCCCTGTCGCAGGGACTAACTATGGCTACACCTTC
>TRBJ2-6|TRBV6-1|NA|NA
CASSPPFDSKGANVLTF
TGTGCCAGCAGTCCACCATTCGACAGTAAGGGGGCCAACGTCCTGACTTTC
>TRBJ2-5|TRBV7-9|NA|TRBD1
CASSRDRGVAETQYF
TGTGCCAGCAGCAGAGACAGGGGAGTGGCCGAGACCCAGTACTTC
>TRBJ1-5|TRBV2|NA|TRBD1
CASSLGQTVGQPQHF
TGTGCCAGCAGCTTGGGACAGACAGTGGGTCAGCCCCAGCATTTT
>TRBJ1-1|TRBV5-1|few|NA
CASQYTGNTEAFF
TGCGCCAGCCAGTATACAGGGAACACTGAAGCTTTCTTT